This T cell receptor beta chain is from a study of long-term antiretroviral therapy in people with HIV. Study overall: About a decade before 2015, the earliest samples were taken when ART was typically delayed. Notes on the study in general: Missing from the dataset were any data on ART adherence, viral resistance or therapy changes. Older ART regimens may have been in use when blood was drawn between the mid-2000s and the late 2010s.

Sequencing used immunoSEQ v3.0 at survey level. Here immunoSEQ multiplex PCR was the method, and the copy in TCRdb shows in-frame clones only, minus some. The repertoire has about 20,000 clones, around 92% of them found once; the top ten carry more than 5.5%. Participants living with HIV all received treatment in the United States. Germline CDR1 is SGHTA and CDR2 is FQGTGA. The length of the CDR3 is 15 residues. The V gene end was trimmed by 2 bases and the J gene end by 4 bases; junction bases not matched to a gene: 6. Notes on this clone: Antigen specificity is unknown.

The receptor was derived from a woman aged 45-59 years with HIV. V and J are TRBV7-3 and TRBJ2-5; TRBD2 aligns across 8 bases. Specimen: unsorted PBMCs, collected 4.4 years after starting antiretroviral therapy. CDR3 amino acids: CASSLGGGLAETQYF. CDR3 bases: TGTGCCAGCAGCTTAGGAGGAGGACTAGCAGAGACCCAGTACTTC.